The clone carrying this T cell receptor beta chain showed up just a few times. What it binds is not known. Molecular barcoded adaptors covering alpha/delta and beta/gamma chains were used on 400 ng RNA. Via MiXCR, TCRdb re-called the reads, giving one row per CDR3 protein. The sample shows 35,000 to 50,000 distinct CDR3 sequences, about 20% of them seen only once. The sample belongs to a study of read filtering for tumor transcriptome and immune sequencing. Turning to the study itself: Mean patient age was roughly 61 years, range about 47 to 85; around 16 male, 12 to 15 female. Revised staging placed eight or nine patients in R-ISS I, 15 to 20 in II, more than 5 in III. Broader study findings: Approximately 80% of IR-seq clonotypes had one read, totaling around 3.3% of reads; RNA-seq: 74.6% and 44.6%.

The CDR3 is 17 residues long. Bone marrow was sampled from every patient at the time of active disease. Sequenced: a population of CD138-negative cells sorted from bone marrow. The clonotype originates from a donor aged 40 or older with multiple myeloma. The chain joins TRBV21-1 to TRBJ2-5; the table's D gene call, TRBD1, was not cross checked with the DNA. TRBV21-1 is a pseudogene locus. This CDR3 reads CASSTKDSGQPQETQYF. The CDR3 DNA reads TGTGCCAGCAGCACCAAGGACAGCGGACAGCCCCAAGAGACCCAGTACTTC.